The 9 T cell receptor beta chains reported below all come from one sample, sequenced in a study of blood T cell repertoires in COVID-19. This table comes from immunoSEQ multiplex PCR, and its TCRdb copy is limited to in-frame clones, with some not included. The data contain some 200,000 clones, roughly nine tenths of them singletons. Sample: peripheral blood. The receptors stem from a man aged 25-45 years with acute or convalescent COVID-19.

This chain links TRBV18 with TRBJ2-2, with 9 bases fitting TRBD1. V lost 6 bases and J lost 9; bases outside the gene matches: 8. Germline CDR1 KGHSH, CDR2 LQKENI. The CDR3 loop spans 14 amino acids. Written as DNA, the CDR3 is TGTGCCAGCTCCCCAGGACAGGGGATCTGGGAGCTGTTTTTT. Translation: CASSPGQGIWELFF. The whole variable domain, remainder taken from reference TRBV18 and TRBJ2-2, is NAGVMQNPRHLVRRRGQEARLRCSPMKGHSHVYWYRQLPEEGLKFMVYLQKENIIDESGMPKERFSAEFPKEGPSILRIQQVVRGDSAAYFCASSPGQGIWELFFGEGSRLTVL.

The CDR3 bases are TGTGCCAGCAGCTTAGTTGCGACAGTAGAAGAGCAGTTCTTC. It codes for CASSLVATVEEQFF. This chain joins TRBV11-2 and TRBJ2-1; possible D gene TRBD1, 5 bases. Germline V CDR1 and CDR2: SGHAT, FQNNGV. The length of the CDR3 is 14 residues. V was cut by 1 base and J by 10 bases, with 14 bases left in between.

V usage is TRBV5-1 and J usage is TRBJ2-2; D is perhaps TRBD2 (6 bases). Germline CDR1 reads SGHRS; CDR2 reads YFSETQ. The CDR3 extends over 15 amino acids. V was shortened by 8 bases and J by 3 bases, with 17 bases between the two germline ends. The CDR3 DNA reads TGCGCCAGTAAGCTTGGGGGACTGCACACCGGGGAGCTGTTTTTT. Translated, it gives CASKLGGLHTGELFF.

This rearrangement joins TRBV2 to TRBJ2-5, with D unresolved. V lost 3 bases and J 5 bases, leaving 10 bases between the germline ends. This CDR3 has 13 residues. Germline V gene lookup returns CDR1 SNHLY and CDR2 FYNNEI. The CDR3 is CASSEQRVETQYF. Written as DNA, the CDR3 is TGTGCCAGCAGTGAGCAGCGAGTGGAGACCCAGTACTTC.

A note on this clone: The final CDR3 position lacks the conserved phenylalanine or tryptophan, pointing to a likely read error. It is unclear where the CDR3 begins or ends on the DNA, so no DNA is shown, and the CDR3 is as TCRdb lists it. The CDR3 sequence is CASSLGTARTGTGSSRGPI. The genes are TRBV5-6 and TRBJ2-7; the table calls TRBD1, which could not be checked here. The CDR3 sequence runs 19 residues, both termini included. Germline CDR1 SGHDT, CDR2 YYEEEE.

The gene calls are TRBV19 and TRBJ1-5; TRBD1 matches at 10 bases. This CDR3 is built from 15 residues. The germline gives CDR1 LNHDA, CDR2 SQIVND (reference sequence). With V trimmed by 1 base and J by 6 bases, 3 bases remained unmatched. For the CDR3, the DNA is TGTGCCAGTAGTATAGGACAGGGGGCAGGTCAGCCCCAGCATTTT. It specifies CASSIGQGAGQPQHF.

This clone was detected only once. The CDR3 sequence is CAWSSTSGGAGVQFF. CDR3 sequence (DNA): TGTGCCTGGAGTTCGACTAGCGGGGGGGCCGGGGTGCAGTTCTTC. V is TRBV30 and J is TRBJ2-1; 14 nucleotides align to TRBD2. Germline CDR1 and CDR2: GTSNPN and SVGIG (reference sequence). The V segment lost 2 bases and the J segment 12 bases; nucleotides outside the gene matches: 9. CDR3 length: 15 residues.

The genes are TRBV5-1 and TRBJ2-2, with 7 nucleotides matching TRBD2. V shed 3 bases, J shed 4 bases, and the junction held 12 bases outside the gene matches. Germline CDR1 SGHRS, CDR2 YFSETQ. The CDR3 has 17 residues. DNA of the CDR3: TGCGCCAGCAGCTCCAAGGGCGGGAGAGCTTTCACCGGGGAGCTGTTTTTT. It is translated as CASSSKGGRAFTGELFF.

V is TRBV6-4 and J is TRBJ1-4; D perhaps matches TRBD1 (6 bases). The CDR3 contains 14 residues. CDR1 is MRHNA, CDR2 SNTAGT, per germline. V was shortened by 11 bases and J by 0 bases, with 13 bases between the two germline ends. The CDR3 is CAGRQVATNEKLFF. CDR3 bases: TGTGCCGGAAGACAGGTAGCAACTAATGAAAAACTGTTTTTT.